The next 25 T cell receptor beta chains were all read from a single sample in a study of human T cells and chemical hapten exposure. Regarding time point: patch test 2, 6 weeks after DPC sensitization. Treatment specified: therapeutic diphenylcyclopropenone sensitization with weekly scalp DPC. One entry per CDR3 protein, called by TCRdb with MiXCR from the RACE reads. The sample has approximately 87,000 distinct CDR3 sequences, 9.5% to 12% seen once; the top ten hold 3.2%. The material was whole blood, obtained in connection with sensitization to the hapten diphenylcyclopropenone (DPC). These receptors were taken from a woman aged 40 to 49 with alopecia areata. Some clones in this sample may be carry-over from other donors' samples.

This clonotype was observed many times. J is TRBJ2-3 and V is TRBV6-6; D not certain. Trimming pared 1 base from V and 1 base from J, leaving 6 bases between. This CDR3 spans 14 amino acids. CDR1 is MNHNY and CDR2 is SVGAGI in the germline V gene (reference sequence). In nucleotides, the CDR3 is TGTGCCAGCAGTTACTACGACGGCACAGATACGCAGTATTTT. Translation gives CASSYYDGTDTQYF.

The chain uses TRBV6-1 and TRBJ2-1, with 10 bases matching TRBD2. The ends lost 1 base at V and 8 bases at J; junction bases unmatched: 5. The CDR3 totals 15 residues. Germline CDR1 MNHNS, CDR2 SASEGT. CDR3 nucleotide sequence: TGTGCCAGCAGTGAAGTGTGGCTAGCGGGGGATGAGCAGTTCTTC. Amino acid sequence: CASSEVWLAGDEQFF.

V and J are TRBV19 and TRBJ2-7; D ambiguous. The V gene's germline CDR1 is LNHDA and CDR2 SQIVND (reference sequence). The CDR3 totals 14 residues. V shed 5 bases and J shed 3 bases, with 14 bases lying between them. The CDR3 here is CASSPRRSSYEQYF. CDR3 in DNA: TGTGCCAGTAGTCCTCGAAGGTCAAGCTACGAGCAGTACTTC. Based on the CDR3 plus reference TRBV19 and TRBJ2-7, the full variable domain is DGGITQSPKYLFRKEGQNVTLSCEQNLNHDAMYWYRQDPGQGLRLIYYSQIVNDFQKGDIAEGYSVSREKKESFPLTVTSAQKNPTAFYLCASSPRRSSYEQYFGPGTRLTVT.

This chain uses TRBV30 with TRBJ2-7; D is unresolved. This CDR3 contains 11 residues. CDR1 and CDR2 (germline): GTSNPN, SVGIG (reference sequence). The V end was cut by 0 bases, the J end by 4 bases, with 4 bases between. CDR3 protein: CAWSVLYEQYF. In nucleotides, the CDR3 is TGTGCCTGGAGTGTCCTATACGAGCAGTACTTC.

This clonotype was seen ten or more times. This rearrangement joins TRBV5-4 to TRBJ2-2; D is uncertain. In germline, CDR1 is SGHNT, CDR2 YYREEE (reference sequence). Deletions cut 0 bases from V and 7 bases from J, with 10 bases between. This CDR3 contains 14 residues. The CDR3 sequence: CASSLENSFGELFF. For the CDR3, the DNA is TGTGCCAGCAGCTTGGAAAACTCCTTCGGGGAGCTGTTTTTT.

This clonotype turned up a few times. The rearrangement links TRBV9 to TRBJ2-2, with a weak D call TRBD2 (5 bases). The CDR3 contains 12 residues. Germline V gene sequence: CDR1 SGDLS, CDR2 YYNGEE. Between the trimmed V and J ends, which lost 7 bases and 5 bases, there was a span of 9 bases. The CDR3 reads CASLRLTGELFF. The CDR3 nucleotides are TGTGCCAGCCTACGACTAACCGGGGAGCTGTTTTTT.

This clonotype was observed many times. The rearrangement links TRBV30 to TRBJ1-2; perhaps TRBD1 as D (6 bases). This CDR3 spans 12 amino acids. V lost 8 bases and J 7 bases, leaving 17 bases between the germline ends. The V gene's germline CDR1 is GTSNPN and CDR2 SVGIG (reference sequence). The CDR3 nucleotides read TGTGCCCTGGAGGGGGGCCGTATTGGCTACACCTTC. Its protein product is CALEGGRIGYTF.

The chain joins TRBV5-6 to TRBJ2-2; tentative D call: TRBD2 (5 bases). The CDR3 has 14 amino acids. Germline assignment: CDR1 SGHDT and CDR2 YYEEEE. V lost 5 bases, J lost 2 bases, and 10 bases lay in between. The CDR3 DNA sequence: TGTGCCAGCAGACTTGGAGGAAACACCGGGGAGCTGTTTTTT. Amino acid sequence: CASRLGGNTGELFF.

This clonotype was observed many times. The CDR3 loop reads CSARVAGLVVGGYEQYF. CDR3 nucleotide sequence: TGCAGTGCTAGAGTAGCGGGACTCGTGGTTGGTGGGTACGAGCAGTACTTC. The chain couples TRBV20-1 to TRBJ2-7; TRBD2 matches 8 bases. This CDR3 comprises 17 residues. The junction had 15 bases not matched to a gene; V was cut back by 1 base and J by 4 bases. Germline-derived CDR1 and CDR2 are DFQATT and SNEGSKA (reference sequence).

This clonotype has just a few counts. The chain's CDR3 is CASSPRRGDIQYF. The CDR3 nucleotides read TGTGCCAGCAGTCCTCGGAGGGGAGACATTCAGTACTTC. The J gene is TRBJ2-4, the V gene TRBV12-3 or TRBV12-4, with a tentative D call TRBD2 (6 bases). Trimming took off 5 bases at V and 8 bases at J, with 13 bases between the two ends. The CDR3 is made up of 13 amino acids.

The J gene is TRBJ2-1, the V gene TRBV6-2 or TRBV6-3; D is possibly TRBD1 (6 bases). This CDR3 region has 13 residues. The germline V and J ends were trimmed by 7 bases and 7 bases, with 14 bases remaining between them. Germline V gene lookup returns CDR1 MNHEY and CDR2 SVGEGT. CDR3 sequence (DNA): TGTGCCAGCACCTTACCCGGACAGAATGAGCAGTTCTTC. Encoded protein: CASTLPGQNEQFF.

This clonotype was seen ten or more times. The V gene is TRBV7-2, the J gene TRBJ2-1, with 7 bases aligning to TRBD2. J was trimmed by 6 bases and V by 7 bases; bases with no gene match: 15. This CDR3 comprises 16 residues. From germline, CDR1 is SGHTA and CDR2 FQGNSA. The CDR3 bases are TGTGCCAGCATCCCTCATCGGAGCGGGACGAGCAATGAGCAGTTCTTC. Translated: CASIPHRSGTSNEQFF.

This CDR3 is CASSPRGLAGGRSSYEQYF. CDR3 sequence (DNA): TGTGCCAGCAGCCCTCGGGGACTAGCGGGAGGCCGTAGCTCCTACGAGCAGTACTTC. The chain uses TRBV12-3 or TRBV12-4 and TRBJ2-7; 15 positions agree with TRBD2. V was clipped by 6 bases and J by 0 bases; unmatched bases: 12. The CDR3 is 19 residues long.

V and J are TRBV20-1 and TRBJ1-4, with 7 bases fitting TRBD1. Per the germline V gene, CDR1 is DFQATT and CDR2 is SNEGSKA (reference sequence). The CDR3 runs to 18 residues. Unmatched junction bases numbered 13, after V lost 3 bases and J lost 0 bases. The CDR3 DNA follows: TGCAGTGCTAGCGGCAGGGGGTTAACTGGCGCAACTAATGAAAAACTGTTTTTT. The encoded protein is CSASGRGLTGATNEKLFF.

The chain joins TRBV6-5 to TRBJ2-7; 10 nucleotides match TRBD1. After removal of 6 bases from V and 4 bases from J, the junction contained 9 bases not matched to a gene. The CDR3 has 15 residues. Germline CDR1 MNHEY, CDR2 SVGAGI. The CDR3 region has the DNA TGTGCCAGCAGGCGAAGGGACAGGGGACAATACGAGCAGTACTTC. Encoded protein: CASRRRDRGQYEQYF.

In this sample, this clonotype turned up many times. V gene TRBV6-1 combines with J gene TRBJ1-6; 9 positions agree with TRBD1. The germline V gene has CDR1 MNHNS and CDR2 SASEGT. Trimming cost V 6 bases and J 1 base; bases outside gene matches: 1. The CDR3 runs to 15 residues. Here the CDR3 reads CASRDRGSYNSPLHF. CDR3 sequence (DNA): TGTGCCAGCAGGGACAGGGGTTCCTATAATTCACCCCTCCACTTT.

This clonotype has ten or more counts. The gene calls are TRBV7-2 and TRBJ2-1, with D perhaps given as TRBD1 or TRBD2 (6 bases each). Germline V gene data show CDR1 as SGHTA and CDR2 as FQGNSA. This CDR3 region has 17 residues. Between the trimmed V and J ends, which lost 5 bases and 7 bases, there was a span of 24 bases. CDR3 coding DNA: TGTGCCAGCAGCCCCCGGGCGGGAAACCTAGGGGGGAATGAGCAGTTCTTC. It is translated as CASSPRAGNLGGNEQFF.

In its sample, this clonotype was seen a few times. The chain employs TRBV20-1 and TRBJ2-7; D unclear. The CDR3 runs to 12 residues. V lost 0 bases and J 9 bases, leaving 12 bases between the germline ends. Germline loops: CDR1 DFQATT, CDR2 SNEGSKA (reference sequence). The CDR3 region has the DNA TGCAGTGCTAGAGATCAAGGGTTTGCGCAGTACTTC. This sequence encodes CSARDQGFAQYF.

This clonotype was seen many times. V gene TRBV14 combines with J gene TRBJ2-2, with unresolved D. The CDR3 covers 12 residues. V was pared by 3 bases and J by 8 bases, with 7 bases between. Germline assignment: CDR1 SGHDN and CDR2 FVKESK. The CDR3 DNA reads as TGTGCCAGCAGCCACCGTCCAGGGGAGCTGTTTTTT. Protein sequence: CASSHRPGELFF.

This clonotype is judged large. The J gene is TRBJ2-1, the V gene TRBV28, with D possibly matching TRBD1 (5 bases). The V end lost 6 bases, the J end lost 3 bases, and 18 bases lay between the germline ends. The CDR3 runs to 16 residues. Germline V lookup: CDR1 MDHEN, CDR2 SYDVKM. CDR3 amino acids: CASSPGRTSRYNEQFF. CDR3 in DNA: TGTGCCAGCAGCCCCGGACGGACAAGCCGCTACAATGAGCAGTTCTTC.

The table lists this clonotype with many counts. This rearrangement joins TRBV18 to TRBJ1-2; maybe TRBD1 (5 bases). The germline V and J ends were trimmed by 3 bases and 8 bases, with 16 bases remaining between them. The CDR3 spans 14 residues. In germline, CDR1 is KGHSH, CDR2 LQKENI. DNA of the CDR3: TGTGCCAGCTCACCCGCTTCGGGAGACAGAGGCTACACCTTC. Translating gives CASSPASGDRGYTF.

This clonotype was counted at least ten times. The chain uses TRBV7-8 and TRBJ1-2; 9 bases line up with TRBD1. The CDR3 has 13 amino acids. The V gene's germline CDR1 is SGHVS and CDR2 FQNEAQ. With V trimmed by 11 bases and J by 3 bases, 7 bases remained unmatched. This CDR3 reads CAGDRDRDYGYTF. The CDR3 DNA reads TGTGCCGGAGACCGGGACAGGGACTATGGCTACACCTTC.

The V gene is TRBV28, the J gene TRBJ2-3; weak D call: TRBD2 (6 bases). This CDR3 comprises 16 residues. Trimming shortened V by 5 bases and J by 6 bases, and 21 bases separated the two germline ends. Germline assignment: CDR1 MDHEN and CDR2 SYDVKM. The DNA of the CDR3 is TGTGCCAGCAGTCCCGCGGGACTCGGGGTCAGGGATACGCAGTATTTT. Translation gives CASSPAGLGVRDTQYF.

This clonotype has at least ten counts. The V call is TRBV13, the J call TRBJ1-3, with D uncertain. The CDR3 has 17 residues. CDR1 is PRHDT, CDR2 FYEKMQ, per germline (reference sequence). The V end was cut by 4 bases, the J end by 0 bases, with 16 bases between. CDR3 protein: CASSSLLGRLSGNTIYF. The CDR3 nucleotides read TGTGCCAGCAGCTCTCTCCTTGGACGGCTCTCTGGAAACACCATATATTTT.

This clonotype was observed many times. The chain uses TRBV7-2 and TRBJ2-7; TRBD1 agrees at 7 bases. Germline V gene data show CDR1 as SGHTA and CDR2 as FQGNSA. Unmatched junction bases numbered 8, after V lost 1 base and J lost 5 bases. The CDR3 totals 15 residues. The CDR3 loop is CASSLEFRGFHEQYF. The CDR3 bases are TGTGCCAGCAGCTTAGAGTTCAGGGGGTTCCACGAGCAGTACTTC.